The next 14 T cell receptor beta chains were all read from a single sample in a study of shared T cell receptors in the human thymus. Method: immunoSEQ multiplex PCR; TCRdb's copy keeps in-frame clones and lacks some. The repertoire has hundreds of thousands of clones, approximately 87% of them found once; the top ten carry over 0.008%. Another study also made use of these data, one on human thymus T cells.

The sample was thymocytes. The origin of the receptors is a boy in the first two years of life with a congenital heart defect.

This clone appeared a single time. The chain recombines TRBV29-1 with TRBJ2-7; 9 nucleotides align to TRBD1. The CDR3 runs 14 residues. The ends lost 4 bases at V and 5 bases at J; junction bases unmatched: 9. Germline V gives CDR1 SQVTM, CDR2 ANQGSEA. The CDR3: CSVVGTGFLHEQYF. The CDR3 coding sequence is TGCAGCGTTGTAGGGACAGGGTTTCTTCACGAGCAGTACTTC.

The chain's CDR3 is CARPTGLAKNIQYF. The CDR3 DNA sequence: TGTGCCAGGCCGACGGGGTTAGCCAAAAACATTCAGTACTTC. This rearrangement joins TRBV7-9 to TRBJ2-4, with D possibly being TRBD2 (5 bases). The V gene lost 9 bases and the J gene lost 0 bases, with 12 bases spanning the gap. The CDR3 has 14 residues. From germline, CDR1 is SEHNR and CDR2 FQNEAQ (reference sequence).

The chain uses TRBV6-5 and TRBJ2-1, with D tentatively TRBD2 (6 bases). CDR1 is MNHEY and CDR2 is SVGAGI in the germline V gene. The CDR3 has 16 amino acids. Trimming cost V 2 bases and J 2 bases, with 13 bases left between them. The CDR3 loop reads CASSYSGERAYNEQFF. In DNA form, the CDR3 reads TGTGCCAGCAGTTACAGCGGAGAGCGGGCCTACAATGAGCAGTTCTTC.

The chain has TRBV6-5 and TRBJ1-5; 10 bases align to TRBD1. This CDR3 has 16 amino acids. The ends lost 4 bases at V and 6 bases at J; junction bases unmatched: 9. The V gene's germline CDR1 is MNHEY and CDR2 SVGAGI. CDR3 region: CASSSKGQGFGQPQHF. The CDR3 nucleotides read TGTGCCAGCAGTTCTAAGGGACAGGGGTTTGGTCAGCCCCAGCATTTT.

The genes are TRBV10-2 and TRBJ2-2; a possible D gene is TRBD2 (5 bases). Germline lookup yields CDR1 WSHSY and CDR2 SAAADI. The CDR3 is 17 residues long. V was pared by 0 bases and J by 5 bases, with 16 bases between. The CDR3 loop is CASSESSPGTPTGELFF. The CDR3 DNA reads TGCGCCAGCAGTGAGTCTTCCCCGGGAACCCCTACCGGGGAGCTGTTTTTT.

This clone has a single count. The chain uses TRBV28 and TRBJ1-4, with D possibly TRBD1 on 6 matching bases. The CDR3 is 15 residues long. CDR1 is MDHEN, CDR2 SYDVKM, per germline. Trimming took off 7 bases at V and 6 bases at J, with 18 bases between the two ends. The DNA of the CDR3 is TGTGCCAGCACCCCGGGGTCCCAGGGGTATGAAAAACTGTTTTTT. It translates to CASTPGSQGYEKLFF.

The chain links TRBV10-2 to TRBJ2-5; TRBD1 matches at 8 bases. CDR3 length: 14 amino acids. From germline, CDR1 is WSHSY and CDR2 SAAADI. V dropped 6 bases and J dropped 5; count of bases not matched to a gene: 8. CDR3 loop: CASSGQGVWETQYF. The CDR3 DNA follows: TGCGCCAGCAGCGGACAGGGTGTTTGGGAGACCCAGTACTTC.

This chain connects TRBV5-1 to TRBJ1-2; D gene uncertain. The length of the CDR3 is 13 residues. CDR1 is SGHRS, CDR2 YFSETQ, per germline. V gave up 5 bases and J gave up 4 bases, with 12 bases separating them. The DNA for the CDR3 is TGCGCCAGCAGTTTCGGGTTTAGCTATGGCTACACCTTC. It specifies CASSFGFSYGYTF.

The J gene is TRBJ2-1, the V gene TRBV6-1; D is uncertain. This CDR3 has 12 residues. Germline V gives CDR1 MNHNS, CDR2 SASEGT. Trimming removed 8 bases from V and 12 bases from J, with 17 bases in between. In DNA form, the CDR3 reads TGTGCCAGCTTGCATGACTCCTCGGGGCAGTTCTTC. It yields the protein CASLHDSSGQFF.

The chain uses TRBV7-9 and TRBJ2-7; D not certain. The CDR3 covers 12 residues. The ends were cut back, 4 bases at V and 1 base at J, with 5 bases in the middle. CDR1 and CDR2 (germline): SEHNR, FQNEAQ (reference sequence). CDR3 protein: CASSSNSYEQYF. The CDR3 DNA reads TGTGCCAGCAGCTCCAATTCCTACGAGCAGTACTTC.

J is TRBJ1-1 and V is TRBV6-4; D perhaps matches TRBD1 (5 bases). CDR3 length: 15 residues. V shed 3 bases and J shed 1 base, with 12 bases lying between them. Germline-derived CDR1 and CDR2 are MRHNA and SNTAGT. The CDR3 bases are TGTGCCAGCAGTGAACGGGAGGGGAAGAACACTGAAGCTTTCTTT. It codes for CASSEREGKNTEAFF.

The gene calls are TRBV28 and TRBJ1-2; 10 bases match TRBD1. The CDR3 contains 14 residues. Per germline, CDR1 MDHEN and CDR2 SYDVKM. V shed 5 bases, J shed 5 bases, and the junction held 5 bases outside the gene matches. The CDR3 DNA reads TGTGCCAGCAGTCCCTCGGACAGGGGGTATGGCTACACCTTC. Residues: CASSPSDRGYGYTF.

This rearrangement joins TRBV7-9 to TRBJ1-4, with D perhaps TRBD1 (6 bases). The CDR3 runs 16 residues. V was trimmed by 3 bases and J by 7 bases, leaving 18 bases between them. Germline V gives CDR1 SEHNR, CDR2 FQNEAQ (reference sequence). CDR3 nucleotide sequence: TGTGCCAGCAGCTTCGGTCCGACAGGCGGGAGTGAAAAACTGTTTTTT. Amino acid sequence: CASSFGPTGGSEKLFF.

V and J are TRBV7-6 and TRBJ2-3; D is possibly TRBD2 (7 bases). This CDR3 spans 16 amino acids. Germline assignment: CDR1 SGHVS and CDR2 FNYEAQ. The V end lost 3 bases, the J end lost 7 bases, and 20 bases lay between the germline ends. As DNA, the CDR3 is TGTGCCAGCAGCTTCGACGCGGGGGCCAACTTTAATACGCAGTATTTT. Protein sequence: CASSFDAGANFNTQYF. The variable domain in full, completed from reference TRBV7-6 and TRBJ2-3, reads GAGVSQSPRYKVTKRGQDVALRCDPISGHVSLYWYRQALGQGPEFLTYFNYEAQQDKSGLPNDRFSAERPEGSISTLTIQRTEQRDSAMYRCASSFDAGANFNTQYFGPGTRLTVL.